These 28 T cell receptor beta chains originate from one sample sequenced in a study of post-analysis software for immune sequencing data. cDNA libraries of TCR beta carried unique molecular identifiers. MiXCR, run by TCRdb on the PCR reads, gives a single entry per CDR3 protein. In the table there are 600,000 to 750,000 distinct CDR3 sequences, 55% to 60% of which are singletons. For these receptors, no antigen is known. Study-level results: Five or six TRBV segments were more frequent in patients than controls; TRBV5-6, TRBV5-1 and TRBV20-1 belonged to this group.

Sequences were obtained from blood. These receptors were obtained from a girl aged 2 to 9 with multiple sclerosis.

The gene calls are TRBV7-9 and TRBJ1-5, with TRBD1 matching over 7 bases. The ends lost 4 bases at V and 4 bases at J; junction bases unmatched: 4. This CDR3 is 14 amino acids long. Germline CDR1 SEHNR, CDR2 FQNEAQ (reference sequence). The CDR3 DNA sequence: TGTGCCAGCAGCTATACAGGGGATAATCAGCCCCAGCATTTT. Protein: CASSYTGDNQPQHF.

CDR3 sequence (DNA): TGCGCCAGCAGCTTCGACTCGGGTAGGAACAATGAGCAGTTCTTC. Amino acids: CASSFDSGRNNEQFF. J is TRBJ2-1 and V is TRBV5-1; D not certain. V lost 2 bases and J lost 5, with 14 bases in between. Germline V lookup: CDR1 SGHRS, CDR2 YFSETQ. This CDR3 region has 15 residues.

The chain links TRBV3-1 to TRBJ1-2, with 8 bases fitting TRBD1. Unmatched junction bases numbered 12, after V lost 4 bases and J lost 8 bases. The CDR3 has 15 residues. Germline values: CDR1 LGHDT, CDR2 YNNKEL (reference sequence). The CDR3 here is CASSPRDRSTWGYTF. DNA of the CDR3: TGTGCCAGCAGCCCCCGGGACAGGTCGACGTGGGGCTACACCTTC.

V gene TRBV5-1 combines with J gene TRBJ2-1; 9 bases align to TRBD1. J lost 2 bases, V lost 4 bases, and 13 bases had no gene match. This CDR3 region has 18 residues. The V gene's germline CDR1 is SGHRS and CDR2 YFSETQ. CDR3 sequence (DNA): TGCGCCAGCAGCGGGGACAGGGACAAGTGGGGCCCCTACAATGAGCAGTTCTTC. This encodes CASSGDRDKWGPYNEQFF.

The rearrangement links TRBV29-1 to TRBJ2-1; 10 nucleotides line up with TRBD2. The length of the CDR3 is 15 residues. Trimming cost V 8 bases and J 7 bases; bases outside gene matches: 14. Germline CDR1 reads SQVTM; CDR2 reads ANQGSEA. CDR3 sequence reads: CSTTLSGRAGNEQFF. CDR3 coding DNA: TGCAGCACTACCCTGAGCGGGAGGGCCGGGAATGAGCAGTTCTTC.

The table lists this clonotype with a few counts. The V call is TRBV10-2, the J call TRBJ2-5, with D possibly being TRBD1 (6 bases). This CDR3 contains 12 residues. V was cut by 6 bases and J by 3 bases, with 8 bases left in between. Per the germline V gene, CDR1 is WSHSY and CDR2 is SAAADI. CDR3 sequence: CASRRGKETQYF. The CDR3 DNA reads TGCGCCAGCAGAAGGGGGAAAGAGACCCAGTACTTC.

The V call is TRBV24-1, the J call TRBJ2-1; 7 bases line up with TRBD1. Germline V CDR1 and CDR2: KGHDR, SFDVKD. The CDR3 spans 13 residues. V was clipped by 8 bases and J by 4 bases; unmatched bases: 4. The CDR3 reads CATTPTGYNEQFF. CDR3 sequence (DNA): TGTGCCACCACGCCGACAGGGTACAATGAGCAGTTCTTC.

As DNA, the CDR3 is TGTGCCAGCAGTTTAGAGGAGACAGTGAATGAAGCTTTCTTT. It codes for CASSLEETVNEAFF. The chain carries TRBV12-3 or TRBV12-4 and TRBJ1-1; tentatively, D is TRBD1 (5 bases). Trimming left V 1 base short and J 7 bases short, with 13 bases between. The CDR3 extends over 14 amino acids.

This chain joins TRBV10-3 and TRBJ2-5, with D uncertain. The last part of the DNA fits TRBJ2-7 better; the J call may be wrong. This CDR3 comprises 14 residues. The V gene's germline CDR1 is ENHRY and CDR2 SYGVKD. This chain's CDR3 is CAISEPSLDDEQYF. The CDR3 region has the DNA TGTGCCATCAGTGAGCCCTCCCTCGATGACGAGCAGTACTTC.

This sequence joins TRBV2 and TRBJ2-3, with 9 bases matching TRBD2. This CDR3 spans 14 amino acids. Trimming took 5 bases from V and 2 from J; bases not matched to a gene: 2. The germline V gene has CDR1 SNHLY and CDR2 FYNNEI. For the CDR3, the DNA is TGTGCCAGCAGTAGGACTAGCGTCACAGATACGCAGTATTTT. This encodes CASSRTSVTDTQYF.

The gene calls are TRBV20-1 and TRBJ2-5, with D perhaps TRBD1 or TRBD2 (6 bases each). Trimming removed 6 bases from V and 4 bases from J, with 18 bases in between. CDR1 and CDR2 (germline): DFQATT, SNEGSKA (reference sequence). The CDR3 runs to 14 residues. In DNA, the CDR3 is TGCAGTGCGACGCAAAAACAGGGAGGAGAGACCCAGTACTTC. Protein product: CSATQKQGGETQYF.

The chain couples TRBV20-1 to TRBJ2-1; the match to TRBD2 covers 7 bases. V dropped 6 bases and J dropped 8; count of bases not matched to a gene: 10. This CDR3 is 13 amino acids long. Germline CDR1 reads DFQATT; CDR2 reads SNEGSKA (reference sequence). The CDR3 DNA follows: TGCAGTGCATCCCCCCGGACTAGGGATGAGCAGTTCTTC. This codes for CSASPRTRDEQFF.

This chain joins TRBV12-3 or TRBV12-4 and TRBJ2-5, with no clear D. The CDR3 has 12 amino acids. CDR3 in DNA: TGTGCGACCTGGCAGACCCAAGAGACCCAGTACTTC. It codes for CATWQTQETQYF.

The rearrangement uses TRBV7-9 and TRBJ1-2; D is ambiguous. Germline CDR1 SEHNR, CDR2 FQNEAQ (reference sequence). Between the trimmed V and J ends, which lost 1 base and 2 bases, there was a span of 17 bases. The CDR3 length is 17 residues. The DNA of the CDR3 is TGTGCCAGCAGCTTAGTAGGTGGCTACCTACCCAACTATGGCTACACCTTC. Translation gives CASSLVGGYLPNYGYTF.

This clonotype came up a few times. J is TRBJ2-7 and V is TRBV13; either TRBD1 or TRBD2 may fit D (5 bases each). Looked up from germline, CDR1 is PRHDT and CDR2 is FYEKMQ (reference sequence). The CDR3 is made up of 16 amino acids. Between the trimmed V and J ends, which lost 5 bases and 0 bases, there was a span of 17 bases. The CDR3 loop is CASSPSTGAGSYEQYF. The DNA for the CDR3 is TGTGCCAGCAGCCCATCGACCGGGGCGGGCTCCTACGAGCAGTACTTC.

Only one count was recorded for this clonotype. V and J are TRBV20-1 and TRBJ2-3, with TRBD2 matching over 12 bases. V lost 6 bases, J lost 0 bases, and 7 bases stayed unmatched. In germline, CDR1 is DFQATT, CDR2 SNEGSKA (reference sequence). The CDR3 spans 16 residues. DNA of the CDR3: TGCAGTGCACGATTGACTAGCGGGGGTAGCACAGATACGCAGTATTTT. As protein: CSARLTSGGSTDTQYF.

This clonotype appeared once. The gene calls are TRBV20-1 and TRBJ2-3; a weak D match, TRBD2 (5 bases). In germline, CDR1 is DFQATT, CDR2 SNEGSKA (reference sequence). The CDR3 covers 14 residues. V was pared by 0 bases and J by 2 bases, with 9 bases between. This chain's CDR3 is CSARDGGTTDTQYF. CDR3 sequence (DNA): TGCAGTGCTAGAGATGGAGGAACCACAGATACGCAGTATTTT.

V gene TRBV11-1 combines with J gene TRBJ2-1; D call uncertain. CDR1 and CDR2 (germline): SGHAT, FQDESV (reference sequence). This CDR3 is built from 14 residues. Trimming removed 5 bases from V and 3 bases from J, with 11 bases in between. The CDR3 sequence: CASSLFINYNEQFF. CDR3 sequence (DNA): TGTGCCAGCAGCCTATTCATAAACTACAATGAGCAGTTCTTC. The whole variable domain, remainder taken from reference TRBV11-1 and TRBJ2-1, is EAEVAQSPRYKITEKSQAVAFWCDPISGHATLYWYRQILGQGPELLVQFQDESVVDDSQLPKDRFSAERLKGVDSTLKIQPAELGDSAMYLCASSLFINYNEQFFGPGTRLTVL.

The V and J genes are TRBV28 and TRBJ2-1, with 13 bases aligning to TRBD2. The germline V gene encodes CDR1 MDHEN and CDR2 SYDVKM. With 3 bases clipped from V and 5 bases from J, the junction kept 4 bases outside the gene matches. This CDR3 spans 16 amino acids. CDR3 sequence (DNA): TGTGCCAGCAGTTTCCGACTAGCGGGGGGACACAATGAGCAGTTCTTC. This gives the protein CASSFRLAGGHNEQFF.

The rearrangement joins TRBV7-9 to TRBJ1-1; weak D call: TRBD1 (5 bases). CDR1 SEHNR and CDR2 FQNEAQ come from the germline V gene (reference sequence). The CDR3 length is 13 residues. V was pared by 5 bases and J by 3 bases, with 10 bases between. CDR3 coding DNA: TGTGCCAGCAGCGCGACAGTGGACACTGAAGCTTTCTTT. It codes for CASSATVDTEAFF.

Details on this clonotype: The junction differs from germline at one of its ends, possibly a read error. The chain joins TRBV4-1 to TRBJ1-5; TRBD1 might be the D (6 bases). The CDR3 consists of 12 residues. Germline CDR1 is MGHRA and CDR2 is YSYEKL. CDR3 protein: CAGSQVQGPQHF. CDR3 DNA sequence: TGCGCCGGCAGCCAAGTACAGGGGCCCCAGCATTTT.

The genes are TRBV12-3 or TRBV12-4 and TRBJ1-1; TRBD1 matches 8 bases. This CDR3 is built from 15 residues. Trimming removed 4 bases from V and 0 bases from J; junction bases left unmatched: 4. CDR3 loop: CASSYKQGVNTEAFF. CDR3 nucleotide sequence: TGTGCCAGCAGTTACAAACAGGGGGTGAACACTGAAGCTTTCTTT.

This chain connects TRBV6-2 or TRBV6-3 to TRBJ2-6, with a possible D match to TRBD1 (6 bases). The germline CDR1 and CDR2 sequences are MNHEY and SVGEGT. Trimming removed 0 bases at V and 0 bases at J, with 12 bases between. The CDR3 has 18 amino acids. CDR3 protein: CASSYSTGLTSGANVLTF. CDR3 nucleotides: TGTGCCAGCAGTTACTCGACAGGCCTCACCTCTGGGGCCAACGTCCTGACTTTC.

This clonotype has just a few counts. J is TRBJ2-3 and V is TRBV7-2; D is unclear. V was trimmed by 1 base and J by 4 bases, leaving 12 bases between them. This CDR3 region has 15 residues. Germline assignment: CDR1 SGHTA and CDR2 FQGNSA. CDR3 amino acids: CASSLGGGRADTQYF. The CDR3 DNA is TGTGCCAGCAGCTTAGGAGGTGGGCGAGCAGATACGCAGTATTTT.

V and J are TRBV5-1 and TRBJ2-1, with 11 bases fitting TRBD2. Germline CDR1 SGHRS, CDR2 YFSETQ. The J segment lost 0 bases and the V segment lost 3 bases, leaving 5 bases of the junction unmatched. The CDR3 is 17 amino acids. The CDR3 loop is CASSYSGGASSYNEQFF. Here the CDR3 DNA reads TGCGCCAGCAGCTATAGCGGGGGGGCGAGCTCCTACAATGAGCAGTTCTTC.

The chain recombines TRBV6-5 with TRBJ1-2; 8 positions match TRBD1. Germline V gene data show CDR1 as MNHEY and CDR2 as SVGAGI. V trimming: 5 bases; J trimming: 6 bases; junction bases outside the gene matches: 8. This CDR3 has 14 residues. The CDR3: CASSRTGKGHGYTF. The CDR3 DNA sequence: TGTGCCAGCAGTCGGACAGGGAAAGGCCATGGCTACACCTTC.

This clonotype has more than one count but fewer than ten. The chain combines TRBV20-1 with TRBJ2-1; tentatively, D is TRBD2 (5 bases). Trimming left V 0 bases short and J 4 bases short, with 16 bases between. CDR1 is DFQATT, CDR2 SNEGSKA, per germline (reference sequence). The CDR3 covers 16 residues. This CDR3 reads CSARDGVGERYNEQFF. In nucleotides, the CDR3 is TGCAGTGCTAGAGATGGGGTCGGGGAGAGATACAATGAGCAGTTCTTC.

The chain has TRBV6-1 and TRBJ1-5, with no clear D. The V end lost 5 bases, the J end lost 0 bases, and 11 bases lay between the germline ends. From germline, CDR1 is MNHNS and CDR2 SASEGT. The CDR3 runs 15 residues. The CDR3 coding sequence is TGTGCCAGCAGTAGAAATAATCTTAGCAATCAGCCCCAGCATTTT. It encodes CASSRNNLSNQPQHF.